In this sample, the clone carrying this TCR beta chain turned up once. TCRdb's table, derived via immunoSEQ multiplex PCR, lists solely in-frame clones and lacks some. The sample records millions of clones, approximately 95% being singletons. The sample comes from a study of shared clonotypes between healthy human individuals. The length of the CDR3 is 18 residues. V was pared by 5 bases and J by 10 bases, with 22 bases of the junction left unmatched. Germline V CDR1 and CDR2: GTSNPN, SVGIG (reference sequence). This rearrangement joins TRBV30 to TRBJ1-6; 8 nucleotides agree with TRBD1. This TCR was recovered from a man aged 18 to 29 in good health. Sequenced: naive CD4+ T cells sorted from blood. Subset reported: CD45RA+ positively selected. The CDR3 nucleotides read TGTGCCTGGGGCGGGACAGGCCCCATTAAGAACCCACAATCACCCCTCCACTTT. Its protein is CAWGGTGPIKNPQSPLHF.